Shown below are 10 T cell receptor beta chains from a single sample sequenced in a study of T-cell reconstitution after alpha-beta-depleted transplantation in children. Preparation of the TCRbeta library used unique molecular identifiers. TCRdb processed the PCR reads anew with MiXCR; each CDR3 protein has one entry. This table has about a million distinct CDR3 sequences, about 30% appearing once. Here the sequenced sample was PBMCs, mostly from graft donor cells, taken 360 days after TCRalphabeta/CD19-depleted stem cell transplant. The receptor set was obtained from a boy less than two years old who had a stem cell transplant for SCID, so the T cells may come from the graft donor.

This chain uses TRBV20-1 with TRBJ1-2; D is undetermined. The germline CDR1 and CDR2 sequences are DFQATT and SNEGSKA (reference sequence). The CDR3 is 14 amino acids. V shed 6 bases and J shed 5 bases, with 19 bases lying between them. The CDR3 DNA reads TGCAGTGCCAAAGGCGGTGGACCGTGGTATGGCTACACCTTC. Its translation is CSAKGGGPWYGYTF.

The genes are TRBV12-3 or TRBV12-4 and TRBJ2-5, with D possibly matching TRBD2 (6 bases). This CDR3 region has 15 residues. Trimming cost V 0 bases and J 5 bases, with 13 bases left between them. The CDR3 DNA is TGTGCCAGCAGTTTAGCGTTCGGGGGTAGCGAGACCCAGTACTTC. This codes for CASSLAFGGSETQYF.

V gene TRBV12-3 or TRBV12-4 combines with J gene TRBJ1-4; D gene ambiguous. The CDR3 contains 11 residues. V was pared by 7 bases and J by 8 bases, with 8 bases between. For the CDR3, the DNA is TGTGCCAGCATGTTGGAGGAAAAACTGTTTTTT. This encodes CASMLEEKLFF.

This clonotype turned up a few times. The chain couples TRBV7-9 to TRBJ2-1; 10 positions match TRBD1. The V and J ends lost 5 bases and 10 bases, in that order; junction bases with no gene match: 11. This CDR3 spans 15 amino acids. Per the germline V gene, CDR1 is SEHNR and CDR2 is FQNEAQ (reference sequence). DNA for the CDR3: TGTGCCAGCAGCATGGGACAGGGGATGTGGACGGAGCAGTTCTTC. It codes for CASSMGQGMWTEQFF.

The gene calls are TRBV6-2 or TRBV6-3 and TRBJ2-2; 9 bases map to TRBD1. CDR1 is MNHEY, CDR2 SVGEGT, per germline. With V trimmed by 7 bases and J by 7 bases, 16 bases remained unmatched. The CDR3 spans 17 residues. The CDR3 region is CASTLNRDRDYHGELFF. DNA of the CDR3: TGTGCCAGCACCTTAAACCGGGACAGGGATTATCACGGGGAGCTGTTTTTT.

V gene TRBV29-1 combines with J gene TRBJ2-7; D might be TRBD1 (6 bases). This CDR3 has 13 amino acids. The V and J ends lost 4 bases and 3 bases respectively, with 13 bases between them. The V gene's germline CDR1 is SQVTM and CDR2 ANQGSEA. The CDR3 nucleotides read TGCAGCGTTGTAATAGGGGGTGTCTACGAGCAGTACTTC. This encodes CSVVIGGVYEQYF.

The chain has TRBV20-1 and TRBJ1-1, with D possibly matching TRBD1 (5 bases). V lost 3 bases to trimming and J lost 4 bases, with 12 bases between them. The CDR3 is made up of 13 amino acids. Looked up from germline, CDR1 is DFQATT and CDR2 is SNEGSKA (reference sequence). CDR3 bases: TGCAGTGCTAGGGGGGTCGAAATCACTGAAGCTTTCTTT. It encodes CSARGVEITEAFF.

The chain links TRBV29-1 to TRBJ2-7; a weak D match, TRBD1 (6 bases). The CDR3 is made up of 12 amino acids. Germline values: CDR1 SQVTM, CDR2 ANQGSEA. The CDR3 nucleotides read TGCAGGGGGGCTGGAAGCTCCTACGAGCAGTACTTC. Amino acid sequence: CRGAGSSYEQYF.

The rearrangement links TRBV12-3 or TRBV12-4 to TRBJ2-3; D unresolved. The CDR3 runs 17 residues. Trimming removed 2 bases from V and 2 bases from J, with 17 bases in between. CDR3 sequence reads: CASSLLRSVFPTDTQYF. In DNA form, the CDR3 reads TGTGCCAGCAGTTTACTTCGATCCGTGTTCCCCACAGATACGCAGTATTTT.

The chain joins TRBV5-6 to TRBJ1-5, with TRBD1 matching 8 bases. The CDR3 extends over 16 amino acids. Germline values: CDR1 SGHDT, CDR2 YYEEEE. J gave up 1 base and V 4 bases, and 7 bases lay outside the gene matches. Here the CDR3 DNA reads TGTGCCAGCAGCGGAACAGGGGGTAACAGCAATCAGCCCCAGCATTTT. Its protein is CASSGTGGNSNQPQHF.